A selection of T cell receptor beta chains follows, all from one sample in a study of blood T cell repertoires in COVID-19. Here immunoSEQ multiplex PCR was the method, and the copy in TCRdb shows in-frame clones only, minus some. The sample has around 160,000 clones; about 82% are singletons. Sequencing used peripheral blood. These receptors all come from a woman between 40 and 50 years old with active or convalescent COVID-19. The CDR3 runs from the conserved cysteine through the conserved F or W.

V gene,CDR3 protein
TRBV30,CAWSVGGSNQPQHF
TRBV5-1,CASSPGQDNQPQHF
TRBV18,CASSPPAGAQHF
TRBV15,CATSIYRVGNTEAFF
TRBV9,CASSVVPELRAGGRSEQYF
TRBV5-4,CASSQTSGGPPGELFF
TRBV7-9,CASSFPGTEAFF
TRBV6-5,CGGRDSRNTGELFF
TRBV28,CASSPRDNPGYTF
TRBV28,CASSATGGRSYNSPLHF
TRBV27,CASSGQDKPLHF
TRBV7-2,CASSPWGGENYEQYF
TRBV10-2,CASSEAGTVLEGYTF
TRBV28,CASSLVGTGYQPQHF
TRBV28,CASSIQINYGYTF
TRBV28,CASVRQGQNYGYTF